Below, one TCR beta chain is given with its context. Its antigen is unknown. The CDR3 loop spans 15 amino acids. Germline V gene sequence: CDR1 LNHDA, CDR2 SQIVND (reference sequence). The data stem from a study of T cells expressing NK-cell markers. The wider study: Researchers got TCR beta repertoires out of sorted CD3+CD56+NKG2C+, CD3+CD56+NKG2C- and CD3+CD56-NKG2C+ T cells.

Scientists made TCR beta cDNA using 5'RACE template switching with UMIs. Following a re-call of the 5' RACE reads, TCRdb has one entry per CDR3 protein and lacks DNA. The sample totals about 110,000 distinct CDR3 sequences. The study, taken as a whole, reports: The study found these clonotypes also leading the CD3+CD56-NKG2C+ fraction in a few donors.

The chain recombines TRBV19 with TRBJ1-1. What was sequenced was blood T cells: a sorted CD56 or NKG2C T cell subset, CD4+ or CD8+ T cells, or bulk PBMC T cells (not recorded which). This receptor was identified in a woman aged 18-69 years in good health. The CDR3 spells CASSIASGSNTEAFF.